These 27 T cell receptor beta chains were sequenced from one sample in a study of shared clonotypes between healthy human individuals. Here immunoSEQ multiplex PCR was the method, and the copy in TCRdb shows in-frame clones only, minus some. The repertoire has roughly 1,500,000 clones, approximately 98% of them found once; the top ten carry about 0.45%. Material for sequencing was naive CD4+ T cells sorted from blood. Subset here: CD45RA+ positively selected. Receptors were obtained from a man aged 25-45 years in good health.

V gene TRBV9 combines with J gene TRBJ2-2; no firm D call. The CDR3 length is 14 residues. Germline values: CDR1 SGDLS, CDR2 YYNGEE. Trimming stripped 7 bases from V and 3 bases from J, with 13 bases between. CDR3 DNA sequence: TGTGCCAGCTCCCAGCGTATGGACACCGGGGAGCTGTTTTTT. Translating it yields CASSQRMDTGELFF.

This clone appeared a single time. The rearrangement joins TRBV5-8 to TRBJ1-5; D remains unclear. Between the trimmed V and J ends, which lost 6 bases and 7 bases, there was a span of 23 bases. The CDR3 length is 16 residues. Germline loops: CDR1 SGHTS, CDR2 YDEGEE. The DNA of the CDR3 is TGTGCCAGCACCAACCCTCGGGAGAGGGCTAGGCAGCCCCAGCATTTT. This encodes CASTNPRERARQPQHF.

V usage is TRBV5-1 and J usage is TRBJ2-3, with 9 positions matching TRBD1. V was clipped by 5 bases and J by 4 bases; unmatched bases: 11. This CDR3 is 16 amino acids long. The germline CDR1 and CDR2 sequences are SGHRS and YFSETQ. CDR3 in DNA: TGCGCCAGCAGGCTACCAGGACAGGGGAGGCCAGATACGCAGTATTTT. Translation: CASRLPGQGRPDTQYF.

About this clone: Other DNA sequences of this sample code for an identical CDR3. The rearrangement uses TRBV10-3 and TRBJ1-4; no clear D. Germline assignment: CDR1 ENHRY and CDR2 SYGVKD. The CDR3 consists of 11 residues. Trimming stripped 4 bases from V and 8 bases from J, with 5 bases between. The CDR3 is CAISAGEKLFF. CDR3 DNA: TGTGCCATCAGTGCCGGGGAAAAACTGTTTTTT.

The rearrangement joins TRBV4-2 to TRBJ1-5, with a tentative D call TRBD1 (6 bases). V was clipped by 1 base and J by 1 base, with 14 bases between them. The CDR3 covers 17 residues. CDR1 is LGHNA, CDR2 YNFKEQ, per germline. The DNA for the CDR3 is TGTGCCAGCAGCCAAGGGGAGACAGGAATAAGCAATCAGCCCCAGCATTTT. Protein sequence: CASSQGETGISNQPQHF.

The rearrangement uses TRBV5-4 and TRBJ1-2; 8 bases agree with TRBD1. Germline V CDR1 and CDR2: SGHNT, YYREEE (reference sequence). V lost 4 bases to trimming and J lost 4 bases; unmatched junction nucleotides: 6. The CDR3 totals 14 residues. The CDR3 loop reads CASSPRGRSYGYTF. The CDR3 bases are TGTGCCAGCAGCCCCAGGGGGCGAAGCTATGGCTACACCTTC.

A single count supports this clone. The chain couples TRBV28 to TRBJ1-5; TRBD1 might be the D (5 bases). The CDR3 totals 16 residues. CDR1 is MDHEN, CDR2 SYDVKM, per germline. V dropped 2 bases and J dropped 3 bases, with 14 bases sitting between them. The CDR3 spells CASSLVDSLNNQPQHF. The CDR3 DNA sequence: TGTGCCAGCAGTTTAGTTGACAGTCTGAACAATCAGCCCCAGCATTTT.

The J gene is TRBJ2-1, the V gene TRBV5-4; 7 bases are shared with TRBD2. With V trimmed by 4 bases and J by 0 bases, 10 bases remained unmatched. The germline V gene has CDR1 SGHNT and CDR2 YYREEE (reference sequence). The CDR3 has 17 amino acids. This chain's CDR3 is CASSPKRGVSSYNEQFF. The CDR3 DNA reads as TGTGCCAGCAGCCCGAAACGGGGGGTAAGCTCCTACAATGAGCAGTTCTTC.

The chain employs TRBV28 and TRBJ1-4; a possible D gene is TRBD1 (6 bases). V was cut by 6 bases and J by 8 bases, with 16 bases left in between. CDR1 and CDR2 (germline): MDHEN, SYDVKM. The CDR3 is made up of 14 amino acids. CDR3 amino acids: CASSSGQQWEKLFF. CDR3 nucleotide sequence: TGTGCCAGCAGCTCCGGACAGCAATGGGAAAAACTGTTTTTT.

V gene TRBV7-2 combines with J gene TRBJ2-1; 8 nucleotides match TRBD2. The CDR3 is made up of 15 amino acids. V trimming: 3 bases; J trimming: 6 bases; junction bases outside the gene matches: 7. CDR1 is SGHTA, CDR2 FQGNSA, per germline. CDR3 DNA: TGTGCCAGCAGCTTGAGGAGCGGGAGTTCCAATGAGCAGTTCTTC. It codes for CASSLRSGSSNEQFF. Variable domain in full (rest from reference TRBV7-2 and TRBJ2-1): GAGVSQSPSNKVTEKGKDVELRCDPISGHTALYWYRQSLGQGLEFLIYFQGNSAPDKSGLPSDRFSAERTGGSVSTLTIQRTQQEDSAVYLCASSLRSGSSNEQFFGPGTRLTVL.

V gene TRBV19 combines with J gene TRBJ2-4; TRBD2 aligns across 13 bases. J gave up 8 bases and V 10 bases, and 11 bases lay outside the gene matches. This CDR3 comprises 15 residues. The V gene's germline CDR1 is LNHDA and CDR2 SQIVND (reference sequence). CDR3 in DNA: TGTGCCACCGAACCCCGGACTAGCGGGAGTCACATTCAGTACTTC. This gives the protein CATEPRTSGSHIQYF.

This rearrangement joins TRBV28 to TRBJ2-5; 8 nucleotides match TRBD1. This CDR3 is built from 13 residues. V was pared by 6 bases and J by 5 bases, with 5 bases of the junction left unmatched. The V gene's germline CDR1 is MDHEN and CDR2 SYDVKM. This chain's CDR3 is CASRQGATETQYF. Written as DNA, the CDR3 is TGTGCCAGCAGGCAGGGGGCTACGGAGACCCAGTACTTC.

The chain couples TRBV27 to TRBJ2-7; D possibly corresponds to TRBD2 (5 bases). V lost 5 bases and J 3 bases, leaving 14 bases between the germline ends. The germline V gene encodes CDR1 MNHEY and CDR2 SMNVEV (reference sequence). The CDR3 is 14 residues long. The CDR3 region is CASSPPGGGYEQYF. CDR3 sequence (DNA): TGTGCCAGCAGTCCTCCGGGCGGAGGCTACGAGCAGTACTTC.

DNA for the CDR3: TGTGCCAGCAGTGAAGGATTGGCTGGAAACACCATATATTTT. The encoded protein is CASSEGLAGNTIYF. This chain joins TRBV6-1 and TRBJ1-3, with no clear D. V shed 1 base and J shed 2 bases, with 6 bases lying between them. Germline V gene sequence: CDR1 MNHNS, CDR2 SASEGT. The CDR3 totals 14 residues.

This chain connects TRBV19 to TRBJ2-3, with D perhaps matching TRBD2 (6 bases). Per germline, CDR1 LNHDA and CDR2 SQIVND (reference sequence). This CDR3 region has 13 residues. Trimming pared 5 bases from V and 10 bases from J, leaving 16 bases between. The CDR3 loop reads CASSVNSGTPQYF. The CDR3 nucleotides are TGTGCCAGTAGTGTAAATAGCGGAACCCCGCAGTATTTT.

V is TRBV11-2 and J is TRBJ2-7; D may be TRBD2 (6 bases). CDR3 length: 14 residues. V was cut by 2 bases and J by 0 bases, with 8 bases left in between. In germline, CDR1 is SGHAT, CDR2 FQNNGV. In nucleotides, the CDR3 is TGTGCCAGCAGCTTATTCGGGGGCTCCTACGAGCAGTACTTC. Its protein product is CASSLFGGSYEQYF.

This chain uses TRBV15 with TRBJ2-7; D may be TRBD2 (6 bases). CDR3 length equals 16 residues. CDR1 is LNHNV and CDR2 is YYDKDF in the germline V gene (reference sequence). Trimming took off 4 bases at V and 2 bases at J, with 18 bases between the two ends. CDR3 sequence (DNA): TGTGCCACCAGCATCGGGCGGGGAGTACGGCCCTACGAGCAGTACTTC. This sequence encodes CATSIGRGVRPYEQYF.

The rearrangement uses TRBV5-1 and TRBJ2-2, with 10 bases fitting TRBD2. Losses at the gene ends were 0 bases for V and 4 bases for J; bases not matched to a gene: 3. Germline V gene data show CDR1 as SGHRS and CDR2 as YFSETQ. The CDR3 is made up of 16 amino acids. The CDR3 reads CASSLGSGRATGELFF. The DNA of the CDR3 is TGCGCCAGCAGCTTGGGCAGCGGGAGGGCCACCGGGGAGCTGTTTTTT.

The rearrangement links TRBV5-1 to TRBJ2-5; 12 bases fit TRBD1. The CDR3 covers 15 residues. V gave up 2 bases and J gave up 12 bases; unmatched junction bases: 11. CDR1 is SGHRS and CDR2 is YFSETQ in the germline V gene. The CDR3 loop reads CASSFRDRGPTVEYF. The CDR3, as DNA: TGCGCCAGCAGCTTCCGGGACAGGGGGCCTACAGTCGAGTACTTC.

The chain employs TRBV28 and TRBJ2-1; 11 positions match TRBD2. CDR1 is MDHEN and CDR2 is SYDVKM in the germline V gene. This CDR3 contains 17 residues. The trim removed 3 bases at V and 6 bases at J, leaving 10 bases unmatched. The CDR3 is CASSFLASGRLGNEQFF. In DNA, the CDR3 is TGTGCCAGCAGTTTTCTCGCTAGCGGGAGGCTCGGCAATGAGCAGTTCTTC.

J is TRBJ2-7 and V is TRBV25-1, with a tentative D call TRBD1 (6 bases). The germline V gene has CDR1 MGHDK and CDR2 SYGVNS. The CDR3 covers 13 residues. V gave up 5 bases and J gave up 4 bases, with 12 bases separating them. The CDR3 reads CASSKKDSYEQYF. The CDR3 DNA reads TGTGCCAGCAGTAAAAAGGACAGTTACGAGCAGTACTTC.

The chain has TRBV7-8 and TRBJ2-7, with D tentatively TRBD2 (7 bases). V lost 6 bases and J lost 5, with 17 bases in between. Looked up from germline, CDR1 is SGHVS and CDR2 is FQNEAQ. CDR3 length: 14 residues. CDR3: CASSLLGGANEQYF. The CDR3 bases are TGTGCCAGCAGTCTCCTAGGGGGGGCCAACGAGCAGTACTTC.

The chain combines TRBV7-2 with TRBJ2-7; 8 bases fit TRBD1. CDR1 is SGHTA, CDR2 FQGNSA, per germline. Trimming took 3 bases from V and 3 from J; bases not matched to a gene: 4. The length of the CDR3 is 14 residues. The CDR3 here is CASSFRDRNYEQYF. Written as DNA, the CDR3 is TGTGCCAGCAGCTTCCGGGACAGGAACTACGAGCAGTACTTC.

This rearrangement joins TRBV5-1 to TRBJ1-4; D ambiguous. V gave up 3 bases and J gave up 5 bases, with 20 bases separating them. CDR1 and CDR2 (germline): SGHRS, YFSETQ. The CDR3 has 17 residues. CDR3 nucleotide sequence: TGCGCCAGCAGCTCCCCCGCCGGGCGGCCGTTAAATGAAAAACTGTTTTTT. This codes for CASSSPAGRPLNEKLFF.

The V and J genes are TRBV5-4 and TRBJ2-3; 14 bases line up with TRBD2. The CDR3 is 18 amino acids. With 4 bases clipped from V and 0 bases from J, the junction kept 7 bases outside the gene matches. Germline V gives CDR1 SGHNT, CDR2 YYREEE (reference sequence). This chain's CDR3 is CASSIRLAGGASTDTQYF. DNA for the CDR3: TGTGCCAGCAGCATAAGACTAGCGGGAGGGGCGAGCACAGATACGCAGTATTTT. The full variable domain, completed using reference TRBV5-4 and TRBJ2-3, is ETGVTQSPTHLIKTRGQQVTLRCSSQSGHNTVSWYQQALGQGPQFIFQYYREEENGRGNFPPRFSGLQFPNYSSELNVNALELDDSALYLCASSIRLAGGASTDTQYFGPGTRLTVL.

With regard to this clone: This sample also contains other DNA sequences that code for the same CDR3. The chain employs TRBV7-9 and TRBJ1-1; perhaps TRBD1 as D (5 bases). Germline V gene data show CDR1 as SEHNR and CDR2 as FQNEAQ (reference sequence). The CDR3 has 14 amino acids. V was shortened by 0 bases and J by 1 base, with 6 bases between the two germline ends. CDR3 protein: CASSLAGQNTEAFF. CDR3 in DNA: TGTGCCAGCAGCTTAGCTGGACAGAACACTGAAGCTTTCTTT.

The chain joins TRBV5-6 to TRBJ1-1; 8 bases match TRBD1. CDR3 length equals 14 residues. Trimming took 5 bases from V and 4 from J; bases not matched to a gene: 7. Germline CDR1 SGHDT, CDR2 YYEEEE. DNA for the CDR3: TGTGCCAGCAGACGACAGGGGTGGTTCACTGAAGCTTTCTTT. This encodes CASRRQGWFTEAFF.